These T cell receptor beta chains were read from a single sample in a study of T-cell memory formation after mild COVID-19. Using its own MiXCR run on the 5' RACE reads, TCRdb lists one record per CDR3 protein. The table lists some 120,000 distinct CDR3 sequences, about 15% of them singletons, with around 14% in the top ten. Source material: PBMCs or a T cell subset sorted from them (not recorded which). The receptors stem from an adult woman who had mild COVID-19 (a few samples of this study predate the infection). Cell type and time point are not known. CDR3s include the opening cysteine and the closing phenylalanine or tryptophan. Fields, in order: clone size, D gene, V gene, J gene, CDR3 protein, CDR3 DNA. The D gene is left open where the match is weak. The listing skips clone size in some rows; elsewhere it reads once, few, many or a size class.

clone size: NA; D gene: TRBD1; V gene: TRBV12-3/TRBV12-4; J gene: TRBJ2-1; CDR3 protein: CASKLDRGTYNEQFF; CDR3 DNA: TGTGCCAGCAAACTTGACAGGGGGACATACAATGAGCAGTTCTTC
clone size: few; D gene: NA; V gene: TRBV7-9; J gene: TRBJ2-4; CDR3 protein: CASSKSAFVAKNIQYF; CDR3 DNA: TGTGCCAGCAGCAAGTCCGCTTTTGTAGCCAAAAACATTCAGTACTTC
clone size: few; D gene: NA; V gene: TRBV9; J gene: TRBJ1-6; CDR3 protein: CASSVDRNSPLHF; CDR3 DNA: TGTGCCAGCAGCGTAGACAGGAATTCACCCCTCCACTTT
clone size: NA; D gene: TRBD2; V gene: TRBV5-1; J gene: TRBJ2-7; CDR3 protein: CASSTPRLAGVGEQYF; CDR3 DNA: TGCGCCAGCAGCACACCTCGACTAGCGGGAGTCGGTGAGCAGTACTTC
clone size: few; D gene: TRBD2; V gene: TRBV5-1; J gene: TRBJ2-2; CDR3 protein: CASSSGLAGTGELFF; CDR3 DNA: TGCGCCAGCAGTAGCGGACTAGCGGGTACCGGGGAGCTGTTTTTT
clone size: NA; D gene: NA; V gene: TRBV6-5; J gene: TRBJ1-4; CDR3 protein: CASRRGFGATDGKLFF; CDR3 DNA: TGTGCCAGCAGACGCGGATTCGGGGCTACGGATGGAAAACTGTTTTTT
clone size: few; D gene: TRBD2; V gene: TRBV7-9; J gene: TRBJ2-1; CDR3 protein: CASGPGQPGLAYNNEQFF; CDR3 DNA: TGTGCCAGCGGCCCGGGACAGCCGGGACTAGCGTACAACAATGAGCAGTTCTTC
clone size: NA; D gene: NA; V gene: TRBV3-1; J gene: TRBJ1-3; CDR3 protein: CASSQEGAGNTIYF; CDR3 DNA: TGTGCCAGCAGCCAAGAGGGGGCTGGAAACACCATATATTTT
clone size: few; D gene: NA; V gene: TRBV12-3/TRBV12-4; J gene: TRBJ1-1; CDR3 protein: CASSPSAEAFF; CDR3 DNA: TGTGCCAGCAGTCCGTCGGCTGAAGCTTTCTTT
clone size: many; D gene: NA; V gene: TRBV6-2/TRBV6-3; J gene: TRBJ2-1; CDR3 protein: CASSPYYNEQFF; CDR3 DNA: TGTGCCAGCTCACCTTACTACAATGAGCAGTTCTTC
clone size: few; D gene: TRBD1; V gene: TRBV14; J gene: TRBJ1-1; CDR3 protein: CASSQVLTGANTEAFF; CDR3 DNA: TGTGCCAGCAGCCAAGTACTGACAGGGGCGAACACTGAAGCTTTCTTT
clone size: NA; D gene: TRBD1; V gene: TRBV3-1; J gene: TRBJ2-1; CDR3 protein: CASRLQGANYNEQFF; CDR3 DNA: TGTGCCAGCAGATTACAGGGGGCGAACTACAATGAGCAGTTCTTC
clone size: NA; D gene: TRBD2; V gene: TRBV20-1; J gene: TRBJ2-1; CDR3 protein: CSVPGRSVGLAGGRSLSYNEQFF; CDR3 DNA: TGCAGTGTTCCAGGACGGTCCGTGGGACTAGCGGGAGGCCGCAGCCTCTCCTACAATGAGCAGTTCTTC
clone size: few; D gene: NA; V gene: TRBV12-3/TRBV12-4; J gene: TRBJ2-1; CDR3 protein: CASSLISDEQFF; CDR3 DNA: TGTGCCAGCAGTCTAATATCTGATGAGCAGTTCTTC
clone size: NA; D gene: TRBD1; V gene: TRBV5-1; J gene: TRBJ2-7; CDR3 protein: CASSRRGRENEQYF; CDR3 DNA: TGCGCCAGCAGCCGCAGGGGGCGAGAGAACGAGCAGTACTTC
clone size: few; D gene: NA; V gene: TRBV10-3; J gene: TRBJ2-5; CDR3 protein: CAISEVGETQYF; CDR3 DNA: TGTGCCATCAGTGAGGTTGGAGAGACCCAGTACTTC
clone size: few; D gene: TRBD1; V gene: TRBV7-6; J gene: TRBJ1-1; CDR3 protein: CASSLGQGTTEAFF; CDR3 DNA: TGTGCCAGCAGCTTAGGACAGGGGACCACTGAAGCTTTCTTT
clone size: few; D gene: NA; V gene: TRBV7-2; J gene: TRBJ1-3; CDR3 protein: CASSLAESLPGGNTIYF; CDR3 DNA: TGTGCCAGCAGCTTAGCGGAAAGTCTACCGGGTGGAAACACCATATATTTT
clone size: NA; D gene: NA; V gene: TRBV6-5; J gene: TRBJ2-5; CDR3 protein: CASRPKWASDRQETQYF; CDR3 DNA: TGTGCCAGCAGACCCAAATGGGCGTCCGACCGACAAGAGACCCAGTACTTC
clone size: NA; D gene: NA; V gene: TRBV3-1; J gene: TRBJ1-3; CDR3 protein: CASSQDSGSGNTIYF; CDR3 DNA: TGTGCCAGCAGCCAAGACTCGGGTTCTGGAAACACCATATATTTT
clone size: few; D gene: NA; V gene: TRBV5-1; J gene: TRBJ2-5; CDR3 protein: CASSLDGGPRMAQYF; CDR3 DNA: TGCGCCAGCAGCTTGGATGGAGGACCCCGCATGGCCCAGTACTTC
clone size: few; D gene: TRBD2; V gene: TRBV27; J gene: TRBJ2-1; CDR3 protein: CASSLRGTYNEQFF; CDR3 DNA: TGTGCCAGCAGTTTGCGGGGGACTTACAATGAGCAGTTCTTC
clone size: NA; D gene: NA; V gene: TRBV4-3; J gene: TRBJ2-7; CDR3 protein: CASSRGPRSSAHEQYF; CDR3 DNA: TGCGCCAGCAGCCGAGGCCCCAGGTCCTCAGCCCACGAGCAGTACTTC
clone size: many; D gene: TRBD1; V gene: TRBV20-1; J gene: TRBJ2-2; CDR3 protein: CSARGTGALTGELFF; CDR3 DNA: TGCAGTGCTAGAGGCACAGGGGCGCTGACCGGGGAGCTGTTTTTT
clone size: NA; D gene: NA; V gene: TRBV19; J gene: TRBJ2-2; CDR3 protein: CASSIDHQGVRLGELFF; CDR3 DNA: TGTGCCAGTAGTATAGATCACCAGGGAGTTCGGTTGGGGGAGCTGTTTTTT
clone size: many; D gene: NA; V gene: TRBV5-1; J gene: TRBJ1-6; CDR3 protein: CASSVTRGESNSPLHF; CDR3 DNA: TGCGCCAGCAGCGTAACGCGCGGGGAATCCAATTCACCCCTCCACTTT
clone size: NA; D gene: NA; V gene: TRBV7-9; J gene: TRBJ2-5; CDR3 protein: CASGAGEETQYF; CDR3 DNA: TGTGCCAGCGGGGCAGGAGAAGAGACCCAGTACTTC
clone size: NA; D gene: NA; V gene: TRBV20-1; J gene: TRBJ1-2; CDR3 protein: CSARDVGRQNYGYTF; CDR3 DNA: TGCAGTGCTAGAGATGTGGGACGACAGAACTATGGCTACACCTTC
clone size: NA; D gene: TRBD2; V gene: TRBV6-6; J gene: TRBJ2-1; CDR3 protein: CASSRDTGGIYNEQFF; CDR3 DNA: TGTGCCAGCAGTCGAGACACGGGGGGGATTTACAATGAGCAGTTCTTC
clone size: once; D gene: TRBD1; V gene: TRBV5-1; J gene: TRBJ2-1; CDR3 protein: CASSLGAQGVSEQFF; CDR3 DNA: TGCGCCAGCAGCTTGGGGGCACAGGGGGTGAGTGAGCAGTTCTTC
clone size: few; D gene: NA; V gene: TRBV7-2; J gene: TRBJ2-1; CDR3 protein: CASSPPAENEQFF; CDR3 DNA: TGTGCCAGCAGCCCGCCAGCCGAGAATGAGCAGTTCTTC
clone size: few; D gene: NA; V gene: TRBV4-1; J gene: TRBJ2-2; CDR3 protein: CASSQEVLNTGELFF; CDR3 DNA: TGCGCCAGCAGCCAAGAAGTCCTAAACACCGGGGAGCTGTTTTTT